This T cell receptor beta chain was identified in a study of blood T cell repertoires in COVID-19. The CDR3 contains 15 residues. V lost 6 bases to trimming and J lost 3 bases, with 17 bases between them. CDR1 and CDR2 (germline): MNHEY, SMNVEV (reference sequence). Using immunoSEQ multiplex PCR, the repertoire was profiled, and TCRdb retains in-frame clones only, with some absent. The sample has 400,000 or so clones; roughly 87% are singletons. The sample was PBMCs or T cells enriched from blood (not recorded which). The sequence derives from a man between 18 and 35 years old who had recovered from COVID-19. The rearrangement uses TRBV27 and TRBJ1-2; a weak D match, TRBD1 (6 bases). CDR3: CASSSRQQGHYGYTF. CDR3 bases: TGTGCCAGCAGCTCCCGTCAACAGGGCCACTATGGCTACACCTTC.